This TCR beta chain was captured in a study of blood T cell repertoires in COVID-19. Study in general: PBMCs, B-cell-depleted T cells, or T cells provided the cDNA or gDNA that made up the material.

Study processing details: Amplification of reference gene primers provided the estimated nucleated cell counts. The table came from immunoSEQ multiplex PCR; TCRdb's copy has only in-frame clones and leaves some out. The DNA gave D and trimming, while V, J and clone size come from that table. The top ten clones hold more than 3.5% of a sample with about 240,000 clones, 80% to 90% of them seen once. This CDR3 has 15 amino acids. Germline-derived CDR1 and CDR2 are SGHTA and FQGNSA. Trimming stripped 4 bases from V and 5 bases from J, with 15 bases between. The age range of participants was about 18 to 100 years, with residence in about two dozen US areas. Grouping used clinical history reported by participants in a survey and questionnaire.

V is TRBV7-2 and J is TRBJ1-5; a weak D match, TRBD1 (5 bases). Sequencing was performed on PBMCs or T cells enriched from blood (not recorded which). This TCR was recovered from a woman aged 25 to 39 who had recovered from COVID-19. CDR3 amino acids: CASSSPSEGDQPQHF. CDR3 nucleotide sequence: TGTGCCAGCAGCTCCCCCAGTGAAGGGGATCAGCCCCAGCATTTT.